These T cell receptor beta chains were read from a single sample in a study of cytomegalovirus exposure and HLA in healthy donors. Sequenced by immunoSEQ multiplex PCR; TCRdb stores in-frame clones only, minus some. The sample consists of roughly 97,000 clones, 75% to 80% of them appearing once. Sequenced material: PBMCs. These TCRs come from a man in his sixties in good health and CMV-seropositive. The CDR3 runs from the conserved cysteine through the conserved F or W. The D gene is left open where the match is weak. Clone size appears in some rows only: once, few, many, or a class for an expanded clone.

clone_size,cdr3_length,j_call,d_call,v_call,cdr3_aa,cdr3_nt
.,14,TRBJ2-1,TRBD2,TRBV14,CASSRTSGEDEQFF,TGTGCCAGCAGCCGGACTAGCGGGGAGGATGAGCAGTTCTTC
medium-sized,16,TRBJ1-1,.,TRBV13,CASSLGGTGLNTEAFF,TGTGCCAGCAGCTTAGGTGGTACGGGTTTGAACACTGAAGCTTTCTTT
.,14,TRBJ2-3,.,TRBV7-2,CASSSHPVWDTQYF,TGTGCCAGCAGCTCCCATCCGGTTTGGGATACGCAGTATTTT
.,16,TRBJ2-7,TRBD1,TRBV5-5,CASSTLRTGGLYEQYF,TGTGCCAGCAGCACTCTGAGGACAGGGGGGCTCTACGAGCAGTACTTC
once,13,TRBJ2-1,.,TRBV18,CASSPLRYNEQFF,TGTGCCAGCTCACCACTACGGTACAATGAGCAGTTCTTC
.,16,TRBJ2-7,TRBD2,TRBV7-8,CASINKRGVGPYEQYF,TGTGCCAGCATCAATAAGCGGGGAGTCGGGCCCTACGAGCAGTACTTC
.,16,TRBJ2-5,.,TRBV1,CTSSATRERGGETQYF,TGCACCAGCAGCGCCACTAGGGAGCGGGGTGGGGAGACCCAGTACTTC
few,14,TRBJ1-5,TRBD1,TRBV27,CASSLQGVNQPQHF,TGTGCCAGCAGTTTGCAGGGGGTCAATCAGCCCCAGCATTTT
.,13,TRBJ2-7,TRBD2,TRBV4-3,CASSPTSGYEQYF,TGCGCCAGCAGCCCCACTAGCGGCTACGAGCAGTACTTC
.,16,TRBJ2-7,TRBD1,TRBV5-1,CASSLATSGQVYEQYF,TGCGCCAGCAGCTTGGCCACCTCGGGACAGGTCTACGAGCAGTACTTC
.,13,TRBJ2-1,.,TRBV11-2,CASSPGASWEQFF,TGTGCCAGCAGCCCAGGGGCTAGCTGGGAGCAGTTCTTC
.,13,TRBJ2-1,.,TRBV19,CASSMGRYNEQFF,TGTGCCAGTAGTATGGGCCGATACAATGAGCAGTTCTTC
.,14,TRBJ2-3,TRBD2,TRBV9,CASSARGGIDTQYF,TGTGCCAGCAGCGCGCGGGGGGGCATAGATACGCAGTATTTT
.,20,TRBJ2-3,TRBD2,TRBV4-2,CASSQDSPRTSGGGTDTQYF,TGTGCCAGCAGCCAAGATTCCCCGCGGACTAGCGGGGGGGGCACAGATACGCAGTATTTT
.,15,TRBJ1-6,.,TRBV5-6,CASSFTSGVQSPLHF,TGTGCCAGCAGCTTCACCTCAGGGGTACAATCACCCCTCCACTTT
.,15,TRBJ2-3,TRBD2,TRBV15,CATTDFGGATDTQYF,TGTGCCACCACCGATTTCGGGGGGGCAACGGATACGCAGTATTTT
.,14,TRBJ1-2,.,TRBV9,CASSVGVGLEGYTF,TGTGCCAGCAGCGTAGGCGTGGGACTCGAGGGCTACACCTTC
.,15,TRBJ1-3,.,TRBV7-3,CASSPQPGSGNTIYF,TGTGCCAGCAGCCCACAACCGGGCTCTGGAAACACCATATATTTT
.,12,TRBJ1-1,.,TRBV9,CASSVVETEAFF,TGTGCCAGCAGCGTAGTCGAGACTGAAGCTTTCTTT
.,16,TRBJ1-2,.,TRBV6-1,CASSEQFDSQSYGYTF,TGTGCCAGCAGTGAACAATTCGACAGCCAAAGCTATGGCTACACCTTC
few,12,TRBJ1-1,.,TRBV6-1,CATRSGVTEAFF,TGTGCCACCCGATCAGGGGTCACTGAAGCTTTCTTT
few,13,TRBJ1-2,.,TRBV2,CASKQQINYGYTF,TGTGCCAGCAAACAGCAGATTAACTATGGCTACACCTTC
few,16,TRBJ1-3,.,TRBV7-2,CASSFGGSGSGNTIYF,TGTGCCAGCAGCTTCGGGGGTTCTGGCTCTGGAAACACCATATATTTT